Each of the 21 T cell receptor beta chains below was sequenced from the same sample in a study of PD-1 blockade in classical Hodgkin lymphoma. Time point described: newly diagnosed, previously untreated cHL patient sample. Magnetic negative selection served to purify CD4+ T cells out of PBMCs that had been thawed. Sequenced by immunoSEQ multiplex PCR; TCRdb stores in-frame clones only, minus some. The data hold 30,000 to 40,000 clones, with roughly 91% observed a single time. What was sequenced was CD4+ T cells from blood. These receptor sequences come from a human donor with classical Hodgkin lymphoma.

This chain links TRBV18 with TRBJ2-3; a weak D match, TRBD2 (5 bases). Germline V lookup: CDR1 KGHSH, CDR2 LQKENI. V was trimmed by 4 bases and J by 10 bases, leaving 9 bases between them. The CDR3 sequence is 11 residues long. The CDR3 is CASSHEGAQYF. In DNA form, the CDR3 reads TGTGCCAGCTCACATGAGGGTGCGCAGTATTTT. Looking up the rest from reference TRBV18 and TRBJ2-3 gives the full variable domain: NAGVMQNPRHLVRRRGQEARLRCSPMKGHSHVYWYRQLPEEGLKFMVYLQKENIIDESGMPKERFSAEFPKEGPSILRIQQVVRGDSAAYFCASSHEGAQYFGPGTRLTVL.

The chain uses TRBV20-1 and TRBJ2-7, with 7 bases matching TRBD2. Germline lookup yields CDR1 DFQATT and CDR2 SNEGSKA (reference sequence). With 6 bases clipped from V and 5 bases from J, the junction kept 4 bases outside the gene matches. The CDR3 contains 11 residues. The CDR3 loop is CSALLANEQYF. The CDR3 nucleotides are TGCAGTGCACTACTAGCGAACGAGCAGTACTTC.

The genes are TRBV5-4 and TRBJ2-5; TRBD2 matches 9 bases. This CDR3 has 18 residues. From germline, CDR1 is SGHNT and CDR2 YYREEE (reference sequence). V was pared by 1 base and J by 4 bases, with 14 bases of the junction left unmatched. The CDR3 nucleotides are TGTGCCAGCAGCTTGTCATTGACTGGGCGGGGGGGTAGAGAGACCCAGTACTTC. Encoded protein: CASSLSLTGRGGRETQYF.

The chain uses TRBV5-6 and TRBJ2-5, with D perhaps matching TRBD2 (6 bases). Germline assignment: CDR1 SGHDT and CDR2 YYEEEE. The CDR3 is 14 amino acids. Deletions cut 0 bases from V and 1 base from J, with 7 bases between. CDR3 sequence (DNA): TGTGCCAGCAGCTTGGGACTAGTCCAAGAGACCCAGTACTTC. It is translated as CASSLGLVQETQYF.

The CDR3 protein is CASSGRGLSSYEQYF. The CDR3 nucleotides read TGTGCCAGCAGTGGCAGGGGACTCAGCTCCTACGAGCAGTACTTC. The chain employs TRBV28 and TRBJ2-7; D tentatively fits TRBD1 or TRBD2 (6 bases each). Germline V gives CDR1 MDHEN, CDR2 SYDVKM. Trimming removed 5 bases at V and 0 bases at J, with 14 bases between. CDR3 length: 15 residues.

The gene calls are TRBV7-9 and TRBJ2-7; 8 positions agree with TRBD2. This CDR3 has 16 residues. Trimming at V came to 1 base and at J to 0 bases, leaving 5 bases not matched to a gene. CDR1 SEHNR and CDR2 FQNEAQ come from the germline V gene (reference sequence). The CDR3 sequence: CASSLDRLASSYEQYF. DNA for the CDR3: TGTGCCAGCAGCTTAGACCGACTAGCGAGCTCCTACGAGCAGTACTTC.

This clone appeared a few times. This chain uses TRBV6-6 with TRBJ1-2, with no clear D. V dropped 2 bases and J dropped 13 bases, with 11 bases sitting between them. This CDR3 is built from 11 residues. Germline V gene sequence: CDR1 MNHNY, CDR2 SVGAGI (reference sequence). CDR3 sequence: CASSYANVATF. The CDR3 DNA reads TGTGCCAGCAGTTACGCAAATGTGGCCACCTTC.

This CDR3 is CASSWAGGRNGGELFF. CDR3 coding DNA: TGTGCCAGCAGCTGGGCAGGTGGGAGGAATGGCGGGGAGCTGTTTTTT. The chain uses TRBV7-2 and TRBJ2-2; a weak D match, TRBD2 (6 bases). V was clipped by 4 bases and J by 7 bases, with 19 bases between them. In germline, CDR1 is SGHTA, CDR2 FQGNSA. The CDR3 length is 16 residues.

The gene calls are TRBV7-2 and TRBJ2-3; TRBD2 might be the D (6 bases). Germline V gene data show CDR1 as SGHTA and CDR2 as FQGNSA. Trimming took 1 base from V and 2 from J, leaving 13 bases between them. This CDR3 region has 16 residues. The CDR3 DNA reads TGTGCCAGCAGCTTAGTGGTCGGAGGGGCCACAGATACGCAGTATTTT. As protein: CASSLVVGGATDTQYF.

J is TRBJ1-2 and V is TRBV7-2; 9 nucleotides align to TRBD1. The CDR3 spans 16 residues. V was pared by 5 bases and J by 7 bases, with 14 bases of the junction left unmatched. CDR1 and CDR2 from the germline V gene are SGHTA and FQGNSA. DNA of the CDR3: TGTGCCAGCAGCCCGGGACAGGGCCTGGGGTACGGTGGCTACACCTTC. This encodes CASSPGQGLGYGGYTF.

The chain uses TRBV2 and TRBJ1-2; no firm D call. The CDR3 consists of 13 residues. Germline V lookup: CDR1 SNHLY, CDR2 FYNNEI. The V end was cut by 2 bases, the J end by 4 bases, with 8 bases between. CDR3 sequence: CASSELRAYGYTF. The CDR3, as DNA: TGTGCCAGCAGTGAACTCAGAGCCTATGGCTACACCTTC.

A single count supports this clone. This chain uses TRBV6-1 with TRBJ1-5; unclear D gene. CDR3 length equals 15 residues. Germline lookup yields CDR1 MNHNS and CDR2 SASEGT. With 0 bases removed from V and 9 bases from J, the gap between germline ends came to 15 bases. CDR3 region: CASSEAIAESVPQHF. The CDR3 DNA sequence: TGTGCCAGCAGTGAAGCGATCGCAGAAAGCGTGCCCCAGCATTTT.

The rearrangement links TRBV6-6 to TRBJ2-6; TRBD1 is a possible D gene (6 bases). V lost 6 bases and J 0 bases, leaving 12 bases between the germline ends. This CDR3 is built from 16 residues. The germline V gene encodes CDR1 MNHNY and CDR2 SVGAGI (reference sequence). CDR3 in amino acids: CASRLAGDSGANVLTF. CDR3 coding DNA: TGTGCCAGCAGACTCGCAGGGGACTCTGGGGCCAACGTCCTGACTTTC.

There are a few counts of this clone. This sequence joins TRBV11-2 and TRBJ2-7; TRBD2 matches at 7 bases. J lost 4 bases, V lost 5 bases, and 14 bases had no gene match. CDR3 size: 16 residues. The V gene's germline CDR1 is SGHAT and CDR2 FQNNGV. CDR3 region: CASSGSGEGSRYEQYF. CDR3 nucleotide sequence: TGTGCCAGCAGCGGCAGTGGGGAGGGCTCGCGATACGAGCAGTACTTC.

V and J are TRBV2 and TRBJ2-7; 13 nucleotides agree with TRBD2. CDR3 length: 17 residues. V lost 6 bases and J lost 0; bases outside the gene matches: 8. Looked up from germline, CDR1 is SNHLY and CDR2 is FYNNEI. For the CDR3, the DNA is TGTGCCAGCAGCAGAGGGACTAGCGGGGCGAGCTCCTACGAGCAGTACTTC. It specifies CASSRGTSGASSYEQYF.

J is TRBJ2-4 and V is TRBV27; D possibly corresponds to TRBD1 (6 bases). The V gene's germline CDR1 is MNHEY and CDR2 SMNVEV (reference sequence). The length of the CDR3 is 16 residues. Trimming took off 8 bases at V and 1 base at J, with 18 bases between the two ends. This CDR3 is CASGPGENMAKNIQYF. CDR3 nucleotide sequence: TGTGCCAGCGGGCCAGGGGAGAATATGGCCAAAAACATTCAGTACTTC.

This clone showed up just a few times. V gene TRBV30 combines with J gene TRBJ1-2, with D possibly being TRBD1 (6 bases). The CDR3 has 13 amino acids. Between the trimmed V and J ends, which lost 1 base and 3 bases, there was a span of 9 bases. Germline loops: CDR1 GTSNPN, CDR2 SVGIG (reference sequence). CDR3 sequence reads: CAWSGQDHYGYTF. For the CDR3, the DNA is TGTGCCTGGAGTGGACAGGACCACTATGGCTACACCTTC.

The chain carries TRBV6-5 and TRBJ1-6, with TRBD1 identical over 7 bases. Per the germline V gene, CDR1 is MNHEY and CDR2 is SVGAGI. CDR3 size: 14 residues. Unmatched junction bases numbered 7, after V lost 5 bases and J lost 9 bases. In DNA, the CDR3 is TGTGCCAGCAGTACGGGGACAGAACGTTCACCCCTCCACTTT. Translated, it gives CASSTGTERSPLHF.

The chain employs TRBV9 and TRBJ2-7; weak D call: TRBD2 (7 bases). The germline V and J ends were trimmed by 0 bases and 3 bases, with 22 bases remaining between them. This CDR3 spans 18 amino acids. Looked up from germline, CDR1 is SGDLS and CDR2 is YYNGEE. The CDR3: CASSVGRGGPSGGYEQYF. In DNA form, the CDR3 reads TGTGCCAGCAGCGTAGGCAGGGGTGGGCCGTCGGGGGGCTACGAGCAGTACTTC. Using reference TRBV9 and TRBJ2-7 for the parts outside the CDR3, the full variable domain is DSGVTQTPKHLITATGQRVTLRCSPRSGDLSVYWYQQSLDQGLQFLIQYYNGEERAKGNILERFSAQQFPDLHSELNLSSLELGDSALYFCASSVGRGGPSGGYEQYFGPGTRLTVT.

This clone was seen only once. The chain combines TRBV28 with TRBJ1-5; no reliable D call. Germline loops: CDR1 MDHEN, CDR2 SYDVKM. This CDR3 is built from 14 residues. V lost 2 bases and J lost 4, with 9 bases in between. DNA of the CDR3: TGTGCCAGCAGTTTAAACGGGCAAAATCAGCCCCAGCATTTT. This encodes CASSLNGQNQPQHF. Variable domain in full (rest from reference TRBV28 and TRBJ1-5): DVKVTQSSRYLVKRTGEKVFLECVQDMDHENMFWYRQDPGLGLRLIYFSYDVKMKEKGDIPEGYSVSREKKERFSLILESASTNQTSMYLCASSLNGQNQPQHFGDGTRLSIL.

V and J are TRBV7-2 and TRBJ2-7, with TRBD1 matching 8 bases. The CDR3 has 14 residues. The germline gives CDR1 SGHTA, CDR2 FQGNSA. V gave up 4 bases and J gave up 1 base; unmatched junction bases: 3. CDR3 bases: TGTGCCAGCAGCTCGGGACAGGAGTCCTACGAGCAGTACTTC. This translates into CASSSGQESYEQYF.